The present T cell receptor beta chain was sequenced within a study of blood T cell repertoires in COVID-19. As for the study in general: The analysed material was cDNA or gDNA that came from T cells, B-cell-depleted T cells, or PBMCs.

Authors' processing steps: Reference gene primer amplification yielded estimated nucleated cell counts. Sequencing was performed with immunoSEQ multiplex PCR; in TCRdb, only in-frame clones are kept and a portion is missing. V and J calls and clone size are those listed in that table; D and trimming were worked out from the DNA. The sample comprises tens of thousands of clones, approximately 85% of which are singletons, and roughly 13% rests with the top ten. With V trimmed by 7 bases and J by 5 bases, 19 bases remained unmatched. The length of the CDR3 is 18 residues. Germline V gene sequence: CDR1 SGHRS, CDR2 YFSETQ.

V is TRBV5-1 and J is TRBJ2-5, with 11 bases aligning to TRBD1. Sequenced: peripheral blood. The receptor comes from a human donor in a cohort sampled during active COVID-19. The chain's CDR3 is CASARTGTGGFTGETQYF. CDR3 DNA sequence: TGCGCCAGCGCCCGGACCGGGACAGGGGGTTTTACTGGGGAGACCCAGTACTTC.